Listed below are T cell receptor beta chains from one sample, sequenced in a study of blood T cell repertoires in COVID-19. Method: immunoSEQ multiplex PCR; TCRdb's copy keeps in-frame clones and lacks some. This table holds 250,000 to 300,000 clones, 89% found once. The sample taken for sequencing was peripheral blood. The receptors come from a woman aged 55-70 years with acute or convalescent COVID-19. CDR3s include the opening cysteine and the closing phenylalanine or tryptophan. The D gene is left open where the match is weak. Clone size is given for some rows only: seen once, a few or many times, or a class if the clone is expanded.

CDR3 length	D gene	clone size	V gene	J gene	CDR3 protein	CDR3 DNA
13	-	-	TRBV5-1	TRBJ1-3	CASRENSGNTIYF	TGCGCCAGCAGAGAGAACTCTGGAAACACCATATATTTT
15	TRBD1	few	TRBV15	TRBJ1-3	CATSREAGGGNTIYF	TGTGCCACCAGCAGAGAGGCAGGGGGTGGAAACACCATATATTTT
11	-	-	TRBV20-1	TRBJ1-1	CEVGVNTEAFF	TGCGAAGTGGGCGTGAACACTGAAGCTTTCTTT
14	TRBD1	-	TRBV5-6	TRBJ1-2	CASSADREVNGYTF	TGTGCCAGCAGCGCGGACAGGGAGGTCAATGGCTACACCTTC
17	-	-	TRBV4-3	TRBJ1-6	CASSQVAGASSNSPLHF	TGCGCCAGCAGCCAAGTGGCGGGGGCAAGTTCTAATTCACCCCTCCACTTT
15	-	once	TRBV6-2/TRBV6-3	TRBJ2-1	CASSYSVGRYNEQFF	TGTGCCAGCAGTTACTCCGTGGGCCGCTACAATGAGCAGTTCTTC
15	TRBD1	-	TRBV14	TRBJ2-3	CASSQEVTGWDTQYF	TGTGCCAGCAGCCAAGAGGTGACAGGGTGGGATACGCAGTATTTT
14	-	medium-sized	TRBV19	TRBJ1-5	CASSNARGNQPQHF	TGTGCCAGTAGTAATGCGAGGGGCAATCAGCCCCAGCATTTT
15	-	-	TRBV19	TRBJ2-5	CASSGQFGAAETQYF	TGTGCCAGTAGTGGACAGTTCGGGGCAGCAGAGACCCAGTACTTC
14	TRBD2	-	TRBV7-2	TRBJ2-7	CASSSGLVPPQQYF	TGTGCCAGCAGCTCGGGACTAGTCCCTCCGCAGCAGTACTTC
15	TRBD1	-	TRBV18	TRBJ2-2	CASSPGQGITGELFF	TGTGCCAGCTCACCGGGACAGGGGATCACCGGGGAGCTGTTTTTT
14	-	-	TRBV9	TRBJ2-6	CASSLSSGANVLTF	TGTGCCAGCAGCTTGAGCTCTGGGGCCAACGTCCTGACTTTC
15	-	-	TRBV5-1	TRBJ1-6	CASSVSGTGDSPLHF	TGCGCCAGCAGCGTTTCCGGGACGGGAGATTCACCCCTCCACTTT
11	-	-	TRBV30	TRBJ1-2	CAWSQGYGYTF	TGTGCCTGGAGTCAGGGTTATGGCTACACCTTC